This TCR beta chain was captured in a study of T cell repertoires in cytomegalovirus infection (dated by TCRdb to the late 2010s). Regarding the research as a whole: Alongside well-studied HLA-B-restricted epitopes, the peptide stimulations were aimed at recently identified HLA-C-restricted CMV epitopes, whose presentation resists viral immunomodulation. Because public TCR beta signatures pointed to carriage of CMV infection together with the matching HLA type, the HLA type of each donor mattered for the analysis. Overall study results and their limits: In the ex vivo response, HLA-C-restricted CMV-specific TCR beta clonotypes were dominant, and in two of eight donors the single most frequent clonotype came from this HLA-C-restricted group. In both this cohort and an independent cohort of 300 to 450 donors, the cumulative frequency of public TCR beta family members distinguished carriers of CMV infection plus the relevant HLA type.

This clonotype was detected ten times or more. Its antigen is not yet known. Base qualities are not at hand, and no much larger clone is one base apart. CDR1 and CDR2 are read off the germline V gene as ENHRY and SYGVKD. The CDR3, from cysteine to phenylalanine, totals 12 residues. Only CDR3 DNA is held: 36 bases, read in frame from base 1. V has 10 bases trimmed and J has 8 bases trimmed; junction bases matching no gene number 7. The meaning of the sample's treatment or condition label: in vitro stimulation with specific CMV peptide epitopes to enrich CMV-specific T cells. The run used an Illumina HiSeq 1500. TCRdb reprocessing: public reads trimmed at Q25 with fastp, clones called with MiXCR, in-frame beta chains kept. Rows with one shared CDR3 protein collapse into an entry with the most common genes and DNA. Recorded for this sample are some 480,000 distinct CDR3 sequences; roughly a third of them occurred a single time. The ten biggest clones cover roughly 15% of the sample.

Sequenced material: cultured PBMCs, taken from culture after CMV antigen stimulation. The chain joins TRBV10-3 to TRBJ1-2, with 10 bases matching TRBD1. The source of this sequence is a human donor in good health (CMV status not recorded). Some clones in this sample may be carry-over from other donors' samples. This receptor has the CDR3 CATGQGERGYTF. The sequenced DNA: TGTGCCACCGGACAGGGGGAAAGGGGCTACACCTTC.